A selection of T cell receptor beta chains follows, all from one sample in a study of T cells in Graves' hyperthyroidism and ophthalmopathy. TCRdb ran MiXCR on the multiplex PCR reads and lists one entry per CDR3 protein. Of around 690,000 distinct CDR3 sequences listed, roughly 17% are singletons. Input material: blood. These receptors originate from a man in his fifties with Graves' hyperthyroidism. Both conserved end residues are part of each CDR3. A D gene is named only where the DNA matches it firmly. Size tells how often a clone was seen (once, few, many) or the class of an expanded clone, and some rows leave it out.

length	J	D	size	V	CDR3	DNA
16	TRBJ2-3	TRBD2	many	TRBV28	CASMVIGGRSTDTQYF	TGTGCCAGCATGGTAATCGGCGGGAGGAGCACAGATACGCAGTATTTT
15	TRBJ2-1	.	few	TRBV12-3/TRBV12-4	CASSVSASSYNEQFF	TGTGCCAGCAGTGTTAGCGCGAGCTCCTACAATGAGCAGTTCTTC
15	TRBJ2-1	.	.	TRBV3-1	CASSHQRTEYNEQFF	TGTGCCAGCAGCCACCAGAGGACCGAGTACAATGAGCAGTTCTTC
15	TRBJ1-1	.	many	TRBV25-1	CASSDPGGGSTEAFF	TGTGCCAGCAGTGATCCGGGGGGGGGGAGCACTGAAGCTTTCTTT
16	TRBJ2-7	TRBD1	many	TRBV4-1	CASSQVVRTGFDEQYF	TGCGCCAGCAGCCAAGTTGTACGGACAGGGTTCGACGAGCAGTACTTC
19	TRBJ2-3	TRBD2	.	TRBV27	CASSLFSRGDRGSTDTQYF	TGTGCCAGCAGTTTGTTCTCGCGGGGGGACCGGGGTAGCACAGATACGCAGTATTTT
13	TRBJ2-5	.	many	TRBV3-1	CASSQDWLQTQYF	TGTGCCAGCAGCCAAGATTGGTTGCAGACCCAGTACTTC
17	TRBJ2-7	TRBD1	many	TRBV5-1	CASSLDFRTGGSYEQYF	TGCGCCAGCAGCTTGGATTTCCGGACAGGGGGCTCCTACGAGCAGTACTTC
16	TRBJ2-3	TRBD1	many	TRBV28	CASNEPGTGFTDTQYF	TGTGCCAGCAACGAGCCCGGGACAGGGTTCACAGATACGCAGTATTTT
15	TRBJ1-1	.	.	TRBV18	CASSPLHGENTEAFF	TGTGCCAGCTCACCCCTGCACGGGGAGAACACTGAAGCTTTCTTT
17	TRBJ2-1	.	.	TRBV19	CASSPPMAGLSYNEQFF	TGTGCCAGTAGCCCTCCAATGGCGGGACTCTCCTACAATGAGCAGTTCTTC
13	TRBJ1-2	.	few	TRBV27	CASICTSDNGYTF	TGTGCCAGCATTTGCACCTCGGATAATGGCTACACCTTC
15	TRBJ2-7	TRBD1	many	TRBV12-3/TRBV12-4	CASSPGQLNSYEQYF	TGTGCCAGCAGTCCGGGACAGCTTAACTCCTACGAGCAGTACTTC
15	TRBJ2-7	TRBD2	few	TRBV28	CASSLQSSGRAGQYF	TGTGCCAGCAGTTTACAATCTAGCGGGAGGGCAGGGCAGTACTTC
14	TRBJ2-5	TRBD1	few	TRBV6-2/TRBV6-3	CASRIGTGIGTQYF	TGTGCCAGCAGAATCGGGACAGGGATTGGGACCCAGTACTTC
15	TRBJ2-3	.	many	TRBV7-6	CASSSDVRPTDTQYF	TGTGCCAGCAGCTCCGACGTCCGTCCCACAGATACGCAGTATTTT
16	TRBJ2-3	TRBD2	.	TRBV7-9	CASSSPRENWRDTQYF	TGTGCCAGCAGCTCGCCGCGGGAGAATTGGCGAGATACGCAGTATTTT
15	TRBJ1-6	.	few	TRBV7-3	CASSSSRPYNSPLHF	TGTGCCAGCAGCTCCTCTCGACCCTATAATTCACCCCTCCACTTT
15	TRBJ2-4	TRBD2	.	TRBV25-1	CASSEAGGAKNIQYF	TGTGCCAGCAGTGAAGCGGGGGGAGCCAAAAACATTCAGTACTTC
16	TRBJ2-1	TRBD2	.	TRBV4-1	CASSQEGLAGVNEQFF	TGCGCCAGCAGCCAAGAAGGTCTAGCGGGAGTGAATGAGCAGTTCTTC
15	TRBJ2-7	TRBD2	few	TRBV11-2	CASSLRGESSYEQYF	TGTGCCAGCAGCTTACGGGGGGAGAGCTCCTACGAGCAGTACTTC
14	TRBJ2-5	.	many	TRBV7-9	CASSRLRPIGTQYF	TGTGCCAGCAGCCGATTGAGACCAATCGGGACCCAGTACTTC
11	TRBJ2-5	.	few	TRBV14	CASSQEKTQYF	TGTGCCAGCAGCCAAGAGAAGACCCAGTACTTC
14	TRBJ2-7	TRBD2	many	TRBV20-1	CSAAGLANSYEQYF	TGCAGTGCTGCGGGACTAGCTAACTCCTACGAGCAGTACTTC
15	TRBJ2-1	.	few	TRBV7-9	CASSFGGGPYNEQFF	TGTGCCAGCAGCTTCGGGGGAGGCCCCTACAATGAGCAGTTCTTC
15	TRBJ1-5	.	many	TRBV5-1	CASSREGTENQPQHF	TGCGCCAGCAGTCGAGAGGGGACTGAAAATCAGCCCCAGCATTTT
15	TRBJ2-3	TRBD1	.	TRBV6-1	CASRPDRVDRDTQYF	TGTGCCAGCAGACCCGACAGGGTAGATCGAGATACGCAGTATTTT
19	TRBJ1-3	TRBD1	.	TRBV12-3/TRBV12-4	CASTFTGGESIRAGNTIYF	TGTGCCAGCACCTTTACAGGGGGCGAGAGTATAAGGGCTGGAAACACCATATATTTT
16	TRBJ2-1	.	.	TRBV10-2	CASSEPTLGNPDRQFF	TGCGCCAGCAGTGAGCCGACTCTAGGAAATCCAGATCGGCAGTTCTTC
13	TRBJ2-7	.	many	TRBV2	CASHYTGSYEQYF	TGTGCCAGTCACTACACAGGGTCCTACGAGCAGTACTTC
16	TRBJ2-3	.	many	TRBV27	CASSLIRGWDADTQYF	TGTGCCAGCAGTTTAATAAGGGGTTGGGACGCAGATACGCAGTATTTT
13	TRBJ2-1	.	.	TRBV9	CASSALEINEQFF	TGTGCCAGCAGCGCTCTAGAAATTAATGAGCAGTTCTTC
14	TRBJ1-5	.	.	TRBV27	CASSLGGSFQPQHF	TGTGCCAGCAGTTTGGGTGGCAGTTTTCAGCCCCAGCATTTT
13	TRBJ2-4	TRBD1	many	TRBV7-2	CASSWKTGDIQYF	TGTGCCAGCAGCTGGAAGACAGGGGACATTCAGTACTTC
16	TRBJ2-2	TRBD1	few	TRBV5-1	CASSLGTGSFTGELFF	TGCGCCAGCAGCTTGGGGACAGGGTCCTTCACCGGGGAGCTGTTTTTT
14	TRBJ2-2	.	many	TRBV12-3/TRBV12-4	CASSFLWDAGELFF	TGTGCCAGCAGTTTCTTGTGGGACGCCGGGGAGCTGTTTTTT
17	TRBJ2-3	TRBD1	.	TRBV10-3	CAISEMGVTGGTDTQYF	TGTGCCATCAGTGAGATGGGGGTCACAGGGGGCACAGATACGCAGTATTTT
13	TRBJ2-5	.	many	TRBV10-3	CAISEGREGTQYF	TGTGCCATCAGCGAGGGACGGGAAGGGACCCAGTACTTC
17	TRBJ1-3	.	many	TRBV28	CASTTVRGRKSGNTIYF	TGTGCCAGCACCACCGTCCGCGGCAGAAAGTCTGGAAACACCATATATTTT
15	TRBJ1-1	.	many	TRBV3-1	CASSQRGQKNTEAFF	TGTGCCAGCAGCCAACGTGGACAGAAGAACACTGAAGCTTTCTTT
14	TRBJ2-7	.	many	TRBV6-6	CASSYVERQGEQYF	TGTGCCAGCAGTTACGTTGAACGCCAGGGCGAGCAGTACTTC
16	TRBJ2-1	TRBD2	few	TRBV24-1	CATSDPFSGRGNEQFF	TGTGCCACCAGTGACCCTTTTAGCGGGAGGGGAAATGAGCAGTTCTTC
15	TRBJ2-7	TRBD2	many	TRBV6-6	CASSYSSGRAYEQYF	TGTGCCAGCAGTTACTCGAGCGGGAGAGCCTACGAGCAGTACTTC
13	TRBJ1-2	.	few	TRBV10-3	CAIRLGPRDGYTF	TGTGCCATCAGATTGGGGCCTAGGGATGGCTACACCTTC
15	TRBJ2-2	.	few	TRBV12-3/TRBV12-4	CASSSWTANTGELFF	TGTGCCAGCAGTTCGTGGACAGCTAACACCGGGGAGCTGTTTTTT
16	TRBJ2-7	.	many	TRBV2	CASSEALPGGNYEQYF	TGTGCCAGCAGTGAAGCGCTTCCTGGGGGGAACTACGAGCAGTACTTC
14	TRBJ2-1	.	many	TRBV6-1	CASSEAGARDEQFF	TGTGCCAGCAGTGAAGCAGGTGCCCGCGATGAGCAGTTCTTC
13	TRBJ2-5	.	.	TRBV7-9	CASSFKDWQTQYF	TGTGCCAGCAGCTTTAAGGATTGGCAGACCCAGTACTTC
14	TRBJ2-7	.	few	TRBV7-2	CASSPRTAPLEQYF	TGTGCCAGCAGCCCGAGGACAGCTCCTCTAGAGCAGTACTTC
14	TRBJ2-7	TRBD1	many	TRBV27	CASRMSQGALEQYF	TGTGCCAGCAGGATGAGTCAGGGGGCGCTTGAGCAGTACTTC
14	TRBJ2-5	TRBD2	many	TRBV2	CASSAVGLAETQYF	TGTGCCAGCAGTGCGGTCGGACTAGCGGAGACCCAGTACTTC
17	TRBJ2-5	TRBD1	.	TRBV28	CASSLTPGTGPQETQYF	TGTGCCAGCAGTTTAACTCCCGGGACAGGCCCCCAAGAGACCCAGTACTTC
14	TRBJ2-3	.	many	TRBV12-3/TRBV12-4	CASRNRVSTDTQYF	TGTGCCAGCAGGAACAGGGTATCTACAGATACGCAGTATTTT
13	TRBJ2-5	.	.	TRBV19	CASSIDRDETQYF	TGTGCCAGTAGTATAGACAGGGACGAGACCCAGTACTTC
16	TRBJ2-3	TRBD2	few	TRBV13	CASSLVASGVTDTQYF	TGTGCCAGCAGCTTAGTGGCTAGCGGAGTCACAGATACGCAGTATTTT
16	TRBJ1-3	.	few	TRBV19	CASTPPQEFSGNTIYF	TGTGCCAGTACCCCGCCTCAGGAATTTTCTGGAAACACCATATATTTT
13	TRBJ1-5	.	.	TRBV19	CASSPGINQPQHF	TGTGCCAGTAGTCCTGGGATCAATCAGCCCCAGCATTTT
15	TRBJ2-3	.	many	TRBV27	CASNGGRDSTDTQYF	TGTGCCAGCAACGGGGGGCGGGATAGCACAGATACGCAGTATTTT
15	TRBJ2-2	.	.	TRBV19	CASTLGALDTGELFF	TGTGCCAGTACCCTTGGGGCACTTGACACCGGGGAGCTGTTTTTT